One sample yielded the 2 T cell receptor beta chains listed below, sequenced in a study of CD8 T cell repertoires and HIV-1 epitope variants. These receptors lack a known antigen. Assay: immunoSEQ multiplex PCR; the TCRdb copy retains only in-frame clones and omits some. In the table there are about 6,000 clones, approximately 68% of which are singletons. Sample: cultured CD8+ T cells derived from PBMCs. The receptors were gathered from a male donor with HIV.

This chain connects TRBV28 to TRBJ2-5; TRBD1 is a possible D gene (5 bases). The closer fit of TRBJ2-7 to the DNA end suggests the J call may be wrong. CDR1 and CDR2 (germline): MDHEN, SYDVKM. This CDR3 has 13 amino acids. In DNA, the CDR3 is TGTGCCAGCAGGACAGTAACTGCCTACGAGCAGTACTTC. As protein: CASRTVTAYEQYF.

The rearrangement joins TRBV4-1 to TRBJ2-6; TRBD2 matches 8 bases. CDR3 length equals 18 residues. Trimming at V came to 3 bases and at J to 0 bases, leaving 7 bases not matched to a gene. CDR1 is MGHRA, CDR2 YSYEKL, per germline. In DNA form, the CDR3 reads TGCGCCAGCAGCCATGCTAGCGGGCTCAACTCTGGGGCCAACGTCCTGACTTTC. This translates into CASSHASGLNSGANVLTF.